This is a list of T cell receptor beta chains from one sample in a study of T cells after yellow fever vaccination. TCRdb used MiXCR to reprocess the 5' RACE reads, holding one entry per CDR3 protein. The repertoire holds roughly 260,000 distinct CDR3 sequences, with roughly 13% as singletons. The sample was CD4+ T cells sorted from PBMCs, taken 45 days after the yellow fever booster vaccination. The receptor source for this set is a man in his thirties or forties who received the YFV17D yellow fever vaccine. Each CDR3 is given with its conserved first and last residue. D genes are given only for firm matches. Some rows have no size entry. The others give once, few or many, or a class for an expanded clone.

D gene	V gene	clone size	J gene	CDR3 protein	CDR3 DNA
-	TRBV5-6	few	TRBJ2-5	CASSLRAGTHGETQYF	TGTGCCAGCAGCTTGAGGGCGGGGACCCACGGTGAGACCCAGTACTTC
-	TRBV6-2/TRBV6-3	-	TRBJ1-1	CAGDSGVRTEAFF	TGTGCCGGAGATAGCGGTGTCCGGACTGAAGCTTTCTTT
TRBD1	TRBV29-1	few	TRBJ1-4	CSVFTPRDRKLFF	TGCAGCGTTTTCACTCCCCGGGACAGGAAACTGTTTTTT
-	TRBV20-1	many	TRBJ2-7	CSARDGSYEQYF	TGCAGTGCTAGAGACGGCTCCTACGAGCAGTACTTC
-	TRBV20-1	many	TRBJ1-1	CSASRHNSRDAFF	TGCAGTGCTAGTCGGCACAACAGTCGCGACGCTTTCTTT
-	TRBV20-1	many	TRBJ2-7	CSVQRVGSSYEQYF	TGCAGTGTCCAGAGGGTGGGAAGCTCCTACGAGCAGTACTTC
-	TRBV12-3/TRBV12-4	-	TRBJ2-7	CASRIGGENSYEQYF	TGTGCCAGCAGAATAGGGGGGGAGAACTCCTACGAGCAGTACTTC
-	TRBV6-4	few	TRBJ2-2	CASRPGLLSTGELFF	TGTGCCAGCAGACCGGGACTCCTAAGCACCGGGGAGCTGTTTTTT
-	TRBV5-6	-	TRBJ2-3	CASSGGPRTDTQYF	TGTGCCAGCAGCGGGGGACCGCGCACAGATACGCAGTATTTT
-	TRBV6-2/TRBV6-3	many	TRBJ2-1	CASSLTGTGANEQFF	TGTGCCAGCAGCCTGACCGGGACTGGGGCCAATGAGCAGTTCTTC
-	TRBV18	-	TRBJ1-1	CASSPIKSSTEAFF	TGTGCCAGCTCACCAATAAAGTCTTCCACTGAAGCTTTCTTT
-	TRBV7-2	-	TRBJ2-7	CASSFMGEQYF	TGTGCCAGCAGCTTCATGGGTGAGCAGTACTTC
-	TRBV6-2/TRBV6-3	-	TRBJ2-7	CASSLQRLGREQYF	TGTGCCAGCAGTCTTCAGAGACTGGGTCGCGAGCAGTACTTC
TRBD2	TRBV11-2	few	TRBJ2-1	CASSLWAGEFNEQFF	TGTGCCAGCAGCTTATGGGCGGGAGAGTTCAATGAGCAGTTCTTC
TRBD2	TRBV11-2	-	TRBJ2-1	CASSLDRTSGRVYVGSRNEQFF	TGTGCCAGCAGCTTAGATAGGACTAGCGGGAGGGTGTATGTCGGTTCGAGGAATGAGCAGTTCTTC
-	TRBV28	few	TRBJ2-2	CASSLVAGRSANTGELFF	TGTGCCAGCAGTTTGGTGGCGGGTCGCAGCGCGAACACCGGGGAGCTGTTTTTT
TRBD1	TRBV29-1	few	TRBJ2-1	CSARRDSVDNEQFF	TGCAGCGCCCGCCGGGACAGTGTAGACAATGAGCAGTTCTTC
-	TRBV18	many	TRBJ2-7	CASSPAQGFSYEQYF	TGTGCCAGCTCACCCGCACAGGGATTCTCCTACGAGCAGTACTTC
-	TRBV10-1	few	TRBJ2-2	CASSSKPGAETGELFF	TGCGCCAGCAGTTCTAAACCGGGAGCCGAAACCGGGGAGCTGTTTTTT
-	TRBV12-3/TRBV12-4	once	TRBJ1-6	CASTPRGYNSPLHF	TGTGCCAGCACCCCCAGGGGCTATAATTCACCCCTCCACTTT
TRBD2	TRBV4-3	-	TRBJ2-3	CASSQVGLAGVTDTQYF	TGCGCCAGCAGCCAAGTGGGTCTAGCGGGAGTCACAGATACGCAGTATTTT
-	TRBV6-1	-	TRBJ2-6	CASTKGAGANVLTF	TGTGCCAGCACCAAAGGGGCTGGGGCCAACGTCCTGACTTTC
-	TRBV12-3/TRBV12-4	few	TRBJ2-7	CASSDSRDSSYEQYF	TGTGCCAGCAGCGACTCGCGGGACAGCTCCTACGAGCAGTACTTC
TRBD2	TRBV12-3/TRBV12-4	-	TRBJ2-2	CATRAGAGTGELFF	TGTGCCACGCGAGCGGGAGCGGGGACCGGGGAGCTGTTTTTT